Shown below are 27 T cell receptor beta chains from a single sample sequenced in a study of cytomegalovirus exposure and HLA in healthy donors. Primers: 60 Vbeta forward and 13 Jbeta reverse. Sequencing used immunoSEQ multiplex PCR; TCRdb keeps in-frame clones, though not all of them. The table records some 130,000 clones, about three quarters of them present only once. The material sequenced was PBMCs. The receptors here all came from a man aged 45-60 years in good health and CMV-seropositive.

J is TRBJ1-2 and V is TRBV4-2, with TRBD1 matching over 7 bases. The CDR3 spans 16 residues. CDR1 and CDR2 (germline): LGHNA, YNFKEQ. The ends lost 0 bases at V and 4 bases at J; junction bases unmatched: 8. DNA for the CDR3: TGTGCCAGCAGCCAAGAAACAGGGGTCGCCTTCTATGGCTACACCTTC. Translating gives CASSQETGVAFYGYTF.

In this sample, this clone turned up once. The rearrangement uses TRBV20-1 and TRBJ2-1, with D unclear. The CDR3 length is 11 residues. V lost 3 bases, J lost 7 bases, and 7 bases lay in between. Germline CDR1 reads DFQATT; CDR2 reads SNEGSKA (reference sequence). In DNA form, the CDR3 reads TGCAGTGCTAGTGATCGGAATGAGCAGTTCTTC. This translates into CSASDRNEQFF.

In this sample, this clone turned up a few times. The V call is TRBV6-1, the J call TRBJ1-4; D uncertain. The V gene's germline CDR1 is MNHNS and CDR2 SASEGT. The V end was cut by 9 bases, the J end by 8 bases, with 16 bases between. The CDR3 runs 13 residues. The CDR3 DNA sequence: TGTGCCAGTTCGCCCAGGATCCGGGAAAAACTGTTTTTT. This codes for CASSPRIREKLFF.

V and J are TRBV5-4 and TRBJ2-1; 13 bases are a match to TRBD2. This CDR3 spans 17 amino acids. J lost 0 bases, V lost 5 bases, and 5 bases had no gene match. The V gene's germline CDR1 is SGHNT and CDR2 YYREEE (reference sequence). The chain's CDR3 is CASSTGLAGFSYNEQFF. The DNA of the CDR3 is TGTGCCAGCAGTACGGGACTAGCGGGATTCTCCTACAATGAGCAGTTCTTC. The whole variable domain, filled in from reference TRBV5-4 and TRBJ2-1, reads ETGVTQSPTHLIKTRGQQVTLRCSSQSGHNTVSWYQQALGQGPQFIFQYYREEENGRGNFPPRFSGLQFPNYSSELNVNALELDDSALYLCASSTGLAGFSYNEQFFGPGTRLTVL.

The rearrangement joins TRBV4-1 to TRBJ2-2; 8 bases map to TRBD1. The V and J ends lost 0 bases and 7 bases, in that order; junction bases with no gene match: 4. This CDR3 is 15 amino acids long. From germline, CDR1 is MGHRA and CDR2 YSYEKL. The DNA of the CDR3 is TGCGCCAGCAGCCAAGATCGGACAGGGCTCGGGGAGCTGTTTTTT. Residues: CASSQDRTGLGELFF.

V usage is TRBV19 and J usage is TRBJ1-4; 7 bases are shared with TRBD1. The V and J ends lost 6 bases and 4 bases, in that order; junction bases with no gene match: 11. Germline V gene lookup returns CDR1 LNHDA and CDR2 SQIVND (reference sequence). This CDR3 spans 16 amino acids. CDR3 sequence reads: CASSWGQTSGNEKLFF. CDR3 nucleotide sequence: TGTGCCAGTAGCTGGGGACAGACCTCGGGTAATGAAAAACTGTTTTTT.

The sample holds a few counts of this clone. The chain combines TRBV27 with TRBJ1-5; unclear D gene. Deletions cut 0 bases from V and 7 bases from J, with 7 bases between. The CDR3 is 13 amino acids. Germline V lookup: CDR1 MNHEY, CDR2 SMNVEV (reference sequence). The CDR3 is CASSLSRRQPQHF. The CDR3 DNA reads TGTGCCAGCAGTTTATCGAGGCGCCAGCCCCAGCATTTT.

This chain connects TRBV5-1 to TRBJ2-6; perhaps TRBD1 as D (5 bases). The ends were cut back, 0 bases at V and 0 bases at J, with 13 bases in the middle. This CDR3 is 18 amino acids long. Germline V lookup: CDR1 SGHRS, CDR2 YFSETQ. The CDR3 is CASSLVTAPSSGANVLTF. The CDR3 bases are TGCGCCAGCAGCTTGGTGACAGCACCAAGCTCTGGGGCCAACGTCCTGACTTTC.

This chain joins TRBV19 and TRBJ1-1; D not resolved. Per germline, CDR1 LNHDA and CDR2 SQIVND (reference sequence). Between the trimmed V and J ends, which lost 6 bases and 6 bases, there was a span of 11 bases. The CDR3 runs to 12 residues. The CDR3 sequence is CASSLLASEAFF. CDR3 nucleotides: TGTGCCAGTAGCCTTTTAGCCTCTGAAGCTTTCTTT.

V gene TRBV7-9 combines with J gene TRBJ2-2; the match to TRBD1 covers 10 bases. Germline V gene data show CDR1 as SEHNR and CDR2 as FQNEAQ (reference sequence). The CDR3 length is 16 residues. Germline trimming cut 7 bases from V and 6 bases from J; bases unmatched to any gene: 11. CDR3 DNA sequence: TGTGCCAGCATCATAAAGGGGGACAGGGGCCCCGGGGAGCTGTTTTTT. Encoded protein: CASIIKGDRGPGELFF.

The rearrangement links TRBV5-1 to TRBJ1-2, with D maybe TRBD1 (5 bases). Between the trimmed V and J ends, which lost 4 bases and 2 bases, there was a span of 9 bases. Germline assignment: CDR1 SGHRS and CDR2 YFSETQ. This CDR3 region has 13 residues. CDR3 nucleotides: TGCGCCAGCAGCCCACAGGAGAACTATGGCTACACCTTC. It specifies CASSPQENYGYTF.

Only a few counts were recorded for this clone. The chain has TRBV10-3 and TRBJ2-4; 10 nucleotides align to TRBD1. Germline CDR1 reads ENHRY; CDR2 reads SYGVKD. J was trimmed by 6 bases and V by 2 bases; bases with no gene match: 4. The CDR3 runs 15 residues. CDR3 protein: CAISEVRTGGNIQYF. DNA of the CDR3: TGTGCCATCAGTGAGGTTAGGACAGGGGGAAACATTCAGTACTTC.

The chain employs TRBV4-2 and TRBJ1-2; perhaps TRBD1 as D (6 bases). CDR1 and CDR2 (germline): LGHNA, YNFKEQ. This CDR3 comprises 16 residues. V was pared by 4 bases and J by 3 bases, with 18 bases between. CDR3 coding DNA: TGTGCCAGCAGCCCAAGTTATACAGGGCGGGACTATGGCTACACCTTC. This codes for CASSPSYTGRDYGYTF.

This chain joins TRBV2 and TRBJ2-1; 9 bases are shared with TRBD2. The CDR3 extends over 17 amino acids. The junction had 18 bases not matched to a gene; V was cut back by 5 bases and J by 10 bases. Germline V gene data show CDR1 as SNHLY and CDR2 as FYNNEI. CDR3 amino acids: CASSSARSGGPYTEQFF. The DNA of the CDR3 is TGTGCCAGCAGTTCCGCCCGGAGCGGGGGGCCATACACCGAGCAGTTCTTC. The full variable domain, its missing parts supplied by reference TRBV2 and TRBJ2-1, is EPEVTQTPSHQVTQMGQEVILRCVPISNHLYFYWYRQILGQKVEFLVSFYNNEISEKSEIFDDQFSVERPDGSNFTLKIRSTKLEDSAMYFCASSSARSGGPYTEQFFGPGTRLTVL.

In this sample, this clone turned up a few times. The rearrangement joins TRBV7-2 to TRBJ2-5, with TRBD1 matching over 8 bases. Trimming cost V 6 bases and J 6 bases; bases outside gene matches: 9. The CDR3 length is 14 residues. CDR1 SGHTA and CDR2 FQGNSA come from the germline V gene. In nucleotides, the CDR3 is TGTGCCAGCAGGGACGGGACAGGTTACAAGACCCAGTACTTC. Its protein is CASRDGTGYKTQYF.

This clone was recorded a few times. The chain employs TRBV9 and TRBJ2-4; D is ambiguous. The CDR3 contains 15 residues. Between the trimmed V and J ends, which lost 0 bases and 0 bases, there was a span of 7 bases. Germline CDR1 is SGDLS and CDR2 is YYNGEE. CDR3 residues: CASSVDLLAKNIQYF. The DNA for the CDR3 is TGTGCCAGCAGCGTAGATCTGTTAGCCAAAAACATTCAGTACTTC.

A remark on this clone: Germline is not matched at one junction end, which may reflect a read error. This sequence joins TRBV7-3 and TRBJ1-1; D remains ambiguous. Germline V gene data show CDR1 as SGHTA and CDR2 as FQGTGA. There are 10 residues in the CDR3. CDR3 amino acids: CPSGGFPTFF. The DNA of the CDR3 is TGCCCAAGCGGAGGATTTCCTACTTTCTTT. Drawing the rest from reference TRBV7-3 and TRBJ1-1, the complete variable domain is GAGVSQTPSNKVTEKGKYVELRCDPISGHTALYWYRQSLGQGPEFLIYFQGTGAADDSGLPNDRFFAVRPEGSVSTLKIQRTERGDSAVYLCPSGGFPTFFGQGTRLTVV.

J is TRBJ1-3 and V is TRBV7-2, with 8 bases lining up with TRBD1. The trim removed 5 bases at V and 2 bases at J, leaving 2 bases unmatched. The CDR3 totals 14 residues. The germline gives CDR1 SGHTA, CDR2 FQGNSA. The CDR3 region has the DNA TGTGCCAGCAGCCCGACAGGGGCTGGAAACACCATATATTTT. Amino acid sequence: CASSPTGAGNTIYF.

This sequence joins TRBV6-1 and TRBJ1-1; D gene unclear. V was clipped by 6 bases and J by 10 bases, with 21 bases between them. Germline V gives CDR1 MNHNS, CDR2 SASEGT. This CDR3 contains 14 residues. The CDR3, as DNA: TGTGCCAGCAGGGGAGGGCGACTTGAGGTCGGAGCTTTCTTT. This translates into CASRGGRLEVGAFF.

CDR3 bases: TGTGCCAGCAGCTCCCGGGACAGGACAGACAATGAGCAGTTCTTC. Its protein is CASSSRDRTDNEQFF. This sequence joins TRBV5-8 and TRBJ2-1, with 8 bases that match TRBD1. This CDR3 region has 15 residues. The trim removed 3 bases at V and 5 bases at J, leaving 7 bases unmatched. Germline CDR1 SGHTS, CDR2 YDEGEE.

J is TRBJ1-1 and V is TRBV9; 10 bases align to TRBD1. V shed 2 bases, J shed 4 bases, and the junction held 5 bases outside the gene matches. The CDR3 length is 15 residues. The V gene's germline CDR1 is SGDLS and CDR2 YYNGEE. CDR3 sequence (DNA): TGTGCCAGCAGCGTTGACAGGGGGCAGAGCACTGAAGCTTTCTTT. Translating gives CASSVDRGQSTEAFF.

This chain joins TRBV5-1 and TRBJ1-1; TRBD1 might be the D (6 bases). CDR1 is SGHRS, CDR2 YFSETQ, per germline. The CDR3 runs to 15 residues. The V end lost 0 bases, the J end lost 9 bases, and 18 bases lay between the germline ends. The CDR3, as DNA: TGCGCCAGCAGCTTGGACCCAAGGGGGGGCGCGAAAGCTTTCTTT. Translating it yields CASSLDPRGGAKAFF.

V gene TRBV27 combines with J gene TRBJ2-6, with TRBD2 matching over 13 bases. With V trimmed by 5 bases and J by 0 bases, 4 bases remained unmatched. Germline-derived CDR1 and CDR2 are MNHEY and SMNVEV (reference sequence). The CDR3 extends over 18 amino acids. The CDR3 sequence: CASSPGLAGLSGANVLTF. The DNA for the CDR3 is TGTGCCAGCAGTCCGGGACTAGCGGGACTCTCTGGGGCCAACGTCCTGACTTTC.

This clone has a handful of counts. The chain has TRBV11-3 and TRBJ2-1; 10 positions agree with TRBD2. The ends lost 5 bases at V and 8 bases at J; junction bases unmatched: 9. This CDR3 contains 15 residues. CDR1 and CDR2 from the germline V gene are SGHNT and YENEEA. CDR3 bases: TGTGCCAGCAGCCCTAGGAGCGGGAGGGCCCATGAGCAGTTCTTC. Translated: CASSPRSGRAHEQFF. Together with reference TRBV11-3 and TRBJ2-1, the CDR3 gives the full variable domain: EAGVVQSPRYKIIEKKQPVAFWCNPISGHNTLYWYLQNLGQGPELLIRYENEEAVDDSQLPKDRFSAERLKGVDSTLKIQPAELGDSAVYLCASSPRSGRAHEQFFGPGTRLTVL.

J is TRBJ1-6 and V is TRBV5-4, with a possible D match to TRBD1 (5 bases). CDR1 and CDR2 (germline): SGHNT, YYREEE (reference sequence). There are 14 residues in the CDR3. V lost 10 bases and J 4 bases, leaving 15 bases between the germline ends. The chain's CDR3 is CAVSGNQYNSPLHF. In nucleotides, the CDR3 is TGTGCCGTCTCAGGGAATCAATATAATTCACCCCTCCACTTT.

This clone appeared a single time. The same CDR3 can be traced to other DNA sequences in this sample. The gene calls are TRBV7-8 and TRBJ2-7; TRBD1 matches 7 bases. This CDR3 has 14 amino acids. V dropped 4 bases and J dropped 0; count of bases not matched to a gene: 3. Per the germline V gene, CDR1 is SGHVS and CDR2 is FQNEAQ. The CDR3 here is CASSSGTVSYEQYF. The CDR3 nucleotides read TGTGCCAGCAGCTCCGGGACAGTCTCCTACGAGCAGTACTTC.

This clone has just a few counts. V usage is TRBV5-1 and J usage is TRBJ2-7; 10 nucleotides match TRBD1. Germline V lookup: CDR1 SGHRS, CDR2 YFSETQ. With 1 base clipped from V and 6 bases from J, the junction kept 7 bases outside the gene matches. The CDR3 is made up of 15 amino acids. The CDR3 reads CASSLTGTGVGEQYF. CDR3 sequence (DNA): TGCGCCAGCAGCTTGACCGGGACAGGGGTTGGCGAGCAGTACTTC.